This T cell receptor (beta chain) was retrieved from a study of beta chain features in type 1 diabetes. Study observations and caveats: Across all four CD4+ subsets, people with type 1 diabetes showed modestly shorter TCRB CDR3s.

This clone was detected a few times. Antigen: not known. Trimming removed 2 bases from V and 2 bases from J, with 7 bases in between. Germline-derived CDR1 and CDR2 are SGDLS and YYNGEE. This CDR3 is built from 13 residues. Sequencing targeted expressed TCRB transcripts, as all isolated RNA had been reverse transcribed. There were about 3.57 million reads on average in the naive, central memory and regulatory T cell samples. Produced via immunoSEQ multiplex PCR; TCRdb's table is partial and in-frame only. Here the sample spans about 410,000 clones, about 15% being singletons. The V call is TRBV9, the J call TRBJ2-5, with D unresolved. The receptor comes from a man aged 30 to 39 in good health. The sample taken for sequencing was naive CD4+ T cells from blood. The CDR3 region has the DNA TGTGCCAGCAGCGTTTCGGGTCAAGAGACCCAGTACTTC. Amino acid sequence: CASSVSGQETQYF. The full variable domain, in which reference TRBV9 and TRBJ2-5 provide the parts outside the CDR3, is DSGVTQTPKHLITATGQRVTLRCSPRSGDLSVYWYQQSLDQGLQFLIQYYNGEERAKGNILERFSAQQFPDLHSELNLSSLELGDSALYFCASSVSGQETQYFGPGTRLLVL.